Below are 24 T cell receptor beta chains sequenced from a single sample in a study of blood T cell repertoires in COVID-19. The assay was immunoSEQ multiplex PCR, and TCRdb's table has in-frame clones only and misses some. The sample has under 250,000 clones; more than 70% are singletons. The specimen sequenced was peripheral blood. These receptors were taken from a man aged 45-60 years with COVID-19, enrolled during active disease.

This chain's CDR3 is CASSKLWAGGPDTQYF. The CDR3 region has the DNA TGTGCCAGCAGCAAATTGTGGGCGGGAGGGCCCGATACGCAGTATTTT. The gene calls are TRBV21-1 and TRBJ2-3; the table's D gene call, TRBD2, was not cross checked with the DNA. TRBV21-1 is a documented pseudogene. The CDR3 loop spans 16 amino acids.

The chain combines TRBV7-9 with TRBJ1-1; 7 bases match TRBD1. CDR1 is SEHNR, CDR2 FQNEAQ, per germline (reference sequence). Trimming removed 3 bases from V and 0 bases from J; junction bases left unmatched: 1. The CDR3 has 14 amino acids. CDR3 sequence (DNA): TGTGCCAGCAGCTTGGGGACAGTGAACACTGAAGCTTTCTTT. It yields the protein CASSLGTVNTEAFF.

In its sample, this clone was seen a few times. Other DNA sequences in this sample translate to the same CDR3. The chain recombines TRBV2 with TRBJ1-5, with 11 positions matching TRBD1. Germline CDR1 is SNHLY and CDR2 is FYNNEI. There are 13 residues in the CDR3. Trimming took 6 bases from V and 6 from J; bases not matched to a gene: 1. The CDR3 nucleotides read TGTGCCAGCAGAGGGACAGGGGGTCAGCCCCAGCATTTT. Amino acid sequence: CASRGTGGQPQHF.

This chain connects TRBV4-1 to TRBJ2-2; possibly TRBD1 for D (6 bases). Germline lookup yields CDR1 MGHRA and CDR2 YSYEKL. The CDR3 runs 16 residues. V was trimmed by 4 bases and J by 2 bases, leaving 14 bases between them. The CDR3 DNA follows: TGCGCCAGCAGCCCAATTCGGGACACCAACACCGGGGAGCTGTTTTTT. This sequence encodes CASSPIRDTNTGELFF.

V is TRBV6-2 or TRBV6-3 and J is TRBJ2-1; TRBD1 matches at 9 bases. J gave up 8 bases and V 2 bases, and 7 bases lay outside the gene matches. The germline gives CDR1 MNHEY, CDR2 SVGEGT. The CDR3 consists of 15 residues. DNA of the CDR3: TGTGCCAGCAGTTACGCAGGGACAGGGACCCATGAGCAGTTCTTC. Amino acid sequence: CASSYAGTGTHEQFF.

The chain combines TRBV7-3 with TRBJ2-1; 9 nucleotides line up with TRBD2. After removal of 3 bases from V and 0 bases from J, the junction contained 0 bases not matched to a gene. This CDR3 region has 15 residues. In germline, CDR1 is SGHTA, CDR2 FQGTGA. CDR3 sequence reads: CASSFSGSSYNEQFF. The DNA for the CDR3 is TGTGCCAGCAGCTTTAGCGGGAGCTCCTACAATGAGCAGTTCTTC.

V and J are TRBV29-1 and TRBJ2-1; 16 positions agree with TRBD2. Trimming removed 1 base from V and 9 bases from J; junction bases left unmatched: 3. Per the germline V gene, CDR1 is SQVTM and CDR2 is ANQGSEA. The CDR3 is 15 residues long. The CDR3 DNA reads TGCAGCGTTGAAGGGGGGACTAGCGGGAGGGGTGAGCAGTTCTTC. Its protein product is CSVEGGTSGRGEQFF.

The chain combines TRBV6-5 with TRBJ2-7, with 7 bases aligning to TRBD1. Germline V gene sequence: CDR1 MNHEY, CDR2 SVGAGI. The trim removed 7 bases at V and 4 bases at J, leaving 10 bases unmatched. This CDR3 region has 14 residues. The CDR3 reads CASNPAGGQYEQYF. The CDR3 region has the DNA TGTGCCAGCAACCCAGCAGGGGGACAATACGAGCAGTACTTC.

The genes are TRBV7-3 and TRBJ2-5, with TRBD1 matching over 12 bases. The CDR3 is 16 residues long. Germline V gene data show CDR1 as SGHTA and CDR2 as FQGTGA. The ends lost 5 bases at V and 7 bases at J; junction bases unmatched: 11. CDR3 protein: CASSQSGTGGFGTQYF. The CDR3 nucleotides are TGTGCCAGCAGCCAGTCCGGGACAGGGGGCTTCGGGACCCAGTACTTC.

V usage is TRBV19 and J usage is TRBJ2-3; the D is unclear. The germline V gene has CDR1 LNHDA and CDR2 SQIVND (reference sequence). This CDR3 is 13 amino acids long. Between the trimmed V and J ends, which lost 4 bases and 0 bases, there was a span of 5 bases. The CDR3: CASSTPSTDTQYF. DNA of the CDR3: TGTGCCAGTAGTACCCCAAGCACAGATACGCAGTATTTT.

The chain recombines TRBV5-5 with TRBJ2-1; D perhaps matches TRBD2 (6 bases). The germline V gene encodes CDR1 SGHKS and CDR2 YYEKEE (reference sequence). CDR3 length equals 15 residues. The germline V and J ends were trimmed by 4 bases and 6 bases, with 17 bases remaining between them. CDR3 in amino acids: CASSPGQGEVNEQFF. Written as DNA, the CDR3 is TGTGCCAGCAGCCCCGGACAAGGGGAGGTCAATGAGCAGTTCTTC. The full variable domain, with the rest looked up from reference TRBV5-5 and TRBJ2-1, is DAGVTQSPTHLIKTRGQQVTLRCSPISGHKSVSWYQQVLGQGPQFIFQYYEKEERGRGNFPDRFSARQFPNYSSELNVNALLLGDSALYLCASSPGQGEVNEQFFGPGTRLTVL.

V gene TRBV9 combines with J gene TRBJ2-1; D is undetermined. Per germline, CDR1 SGDLS and CDR2 YYNGEE. This CDR3 comprises 13 residues. The V gene lost 0 bases and the J gene lost 2 bases, with 3 bases spanning the gap. CDR3 protein: CASSVAAYNEQFF. The DNA for the CDR3 is TGTGCCAGCAGCGTAGCCGCCTACAATGAGCAGTTCTTC.

The chain couples TRBV19 to TRBJ2-3; 10 nucleotides match TRBD1. Unmatched junction bases numbered 3, after V lost 5 bases and J lost 4 bases. The germline CDR1 and CDR2 sequences are LNHDA and SQIVND (reference sequence). The CDR3 consists of 14 residues. The CDR3 region is CASSFGQGADTQYF. For the CDR3, the DNA is TGTGCCAGTAGTTTCGGACAGGGGGCAGATACGCAGTATTTT.

This chain uses TRBV19 with TRBJ1-5; D unresolved. The germline gives CDR1 LNHDA, CDR2 SQIVND (reference sequence). This CDR3 has 19 amino acids. The ends were cut back, 3 bases at V and 0 bases at J, with 21 bases in the middle. For the CDR3, the DNA is TGTGCCAGTAGTATTTTAGCGTGGGAACCGTTCTATAGCAATCAGCCCCAGCATTTT. The encoded protein is CASSILAWEPFYSNQPQHF.

The count of this clone is one. The J gene is TRBJ2-2, the V gene TRBV28; a possible D gene is TRBD1 (8 bases). The germline gives CDR1 MDHEN, CDR2 SYDVKM. The CDR3 is made up of 16 amino acids. The V end lost 5 bases, the J end lost 4 bases, and 17 bases lay between the germline ends. The CDR3 DNA is TGTGCCAGCAGTCGTAGAACAGGGGGGGGCACCGGGGAGCTGTTTTTT. Its translation: CASSRRTGGGTGELFF.

CDR3 in DNA: TGTGCCAGCAGTGAGCACAGGGTGGGCTCCTACAATGAGCAGTTCTTC. As protein: CASSEHRVGSYNEQFF. V and J are TRBV6-1 and TRBJ2-1, with D maybe TRBD1 (6 bases). The CDR3 has 16 residues. Trimming left V 3 bases short and J 0 bases short, with 12 bases between. Germline CDR1 MNHNS, CDR2 SASEGT.

The V and J genes are TRBV18 and TRBJ2-7; TRBD2 matches at 12 bases. The CDR3 spans 16 residues. J was trimmed by 2 bases and V by 4 bases; bases with no gene match: 6. Germline V CDR1 and CDR2: KGHSH, LQKENI. The CDR3 sequence: CASSLGLAGQTYEQYF. DNA of the CDR3: TGTGCCAGCTCACTTGGACTAGCGGGACAGACCTACGAGCAGTACTTC.

This clone has only a few counts. The gene calls are TRBV9 and TRBJ1-2; 7 nucleotides agree with TRBD1. The V gene's germline CDR1 is SGDLS and CDR2 YYNGEE. Trimming took 4 bases from V and 5 from J; bases not matched to a gene: 8. The CDR3 spans 14 residues. The CDR3: CASSSSTGEYGYTF. The CDR3 coding sequence is TGTGCCAGCAGCTCTTCAACAGGGGAGTATGGCTACACCTTC. The full variable domain, rest sourced from reference TRBV9 and TRBJ1-2, is DSGVTQTPKHLITATGQRVTLRCSPRSGDLSVYWYQQSLDQGLQFLIQYYNGEERAKGNILERFSAQQFPDLHSELNLSSLELGDSALYFCASSSSTGEYGYTFGSGTRLTVV.

The chain combines TRBV3-1 (or the pseudogene TRBV3-2) with TRBJ1-3; tentatively, D is TRBD1 (6 bases). This CDR3 spans 18 amino acids. CDR1 and CDR2 (germline): LGHDT, YNNKEL (reference sequence). Trimming took 4 bases from V and 3 from J, leaving 22 bases between them. The DNA for the CDR3 is TGTGCCAGCAGCCGGAGCCTAACAGGGAGTTACAGTGGAAACACCATATATTTT. Its protein product is CASSRSLTGSYSGNTIYF.

J is TRBJ2-2 and V is TRBV21-1; the table's D call, TRBD1, has no DNA check behind it. TRBV21-1 is reported as a pseudogene. The CDR3 runs to 19 residues. The DNA of the CDR3 is TGTGCCAGCAGCAATCGATCCGGGACAGGGTTTTCCTCCACCGGGGAGCTGTTTTTT. It encodes CASSNRSGTGFSSTGELFF.

The rearrangement uses TRBV30 and TRBJ2-7; the match to TRBD1 covers 7 bases. This CDR3 region has 16 residues. Germline V gene sequence: CDR1 GTSNPN, CDR2 SVGIG (reference sequence). With V trimmed by 2 bases and J by 6 bases, 16 bases remained unmatched. The CDR3 DNA reads as TGTGCCTGGAGTTTTTCCGGACACAGGGGATTTGGCGAGCAGTACTTC. It is translated as CAWSFSGHRGFGEQYF.

This sequence joins TRBV27 and TRBJ2-7; D might be TRBD1 (5 bases). Trimming left V 8 bases short and J 2 bases short, with 16 bases between. The germline CDR1 and CDR2 sequences are MNHEY and SMNVEV (reference sequence). The CDR3 contains 14 residues. The CDR3: CASSRAGMTYEQYF. The CDR3 DNA sequence: TGTGCCAGCTCCAGAGCAGGGATGACCTACGAGCAGTACTTC.

This chain connects TRBV6-5 to TRBJ1-5; D perhaps matches TRBD1 (6 bases). V shed 9 bases and J shed 2 bases, with 17 bases lying between them. Germline V gene data show CDR1 as MNHEY and CDR2 as SVGAGI. CDR3 length: 15 amino acids. The CDR3 bases are TGTGCCAGTAAGCGGGGGGCTGGGGGCAATCAGCCCCAGCATTTT. Its translation: CASKRGAGGNQPQHF.

The chain's CDR3 is CASSPWGHGGPQPQHF. The CDR3 coding sequence is TGTGCCAGCAGCCCTTGGGGACACGGAGGTCCCCAGCCCCAGCATTTT. V is TRBV5-5 and J is TRBJ1-5; a possible D gene is TRBD1 (6 bases). V dropped 4 bases and J dropped 7 bases, with 21 bases sitting between them. This CDR3 contains 16 residues. In germline, CDR1 is SGHKS, CDR2 YYEKEE (reference sequence).